This paragraph covers one T cell receptor beta chain sequence. Its antigen is currently unknown. The CDR3 consists of 15 residues. V shed 0 bases and J 4 bases; nucleotides not matched to a gene: 1. Germline V gene lookup returns CDR1 SGHDT and CDR2 YYEEEE. This sample was included in a study of cytomegalovirus exposure and HLA in healthy donors. Points from the study as a whole: Information on immune exposure was restricted to one variable (CMV serostatus). It was 164 TCR beta chains that were listed as cytomegalovirus-associated.

This PCR relied on a set of 60 Vbeta primers and 13 Jbeta primers. The table came from immunoSEQ multiplex PCR; TCRdb's copy has only in-frame clones and leaves some out. The table has 150,000 to 200,000 clones, about four fifths seen once. At sampling all donors were nominally healthy, likely with unrecorded immune exposures. Sequencing input: PBMCs. V gene TRBV5-6 combines with J gene TRBJ2-3, with 11 bases matching TRBD1. The origin of this receptor is a man aged 18 to 29 in good health and CMV-seronegative. CDR3 nucleotides: TGTGCCAGCAGCTTGGCGGGACAGGGGGCAGATACGCAGTATTTT. Amino acid sequence: CASSLAGQGADTQYF.